These 26 T cell receptor beta chains came from one sample sequenced in a study of PD-1 blockade in classical Hodgkin lymphoma. Sequenced by immunoSEQ multiplex PCR; TCRdb stores in-frame clones only, minus some. Among fewer than 100,000 clones listed, over 85% were seen once. All patients relapsed after autologous stem cell transplantation, and brentuximab vedotin exposure varied. The material was peripheral blood mononuclear cells (PBMCs), obtained at baseline. Source of these receptors: a human donor with classical Hodgkin lymphoma.

This chain uses TRBV5-5 with TRBJ2-3; D remains unclear. The CDR3 is 11 amino acids. Trimming shortened V by 2 bases and J by 9 bases, and 7 bases separated the two germline ends. Per the germline V gene, CDR1 is SGHKS and CDR2 is YYEKEE (reference sequence). CDR3 nucleotides: TGTGCCAGCAGCTTTAGGGTAACGCAGTATTTT. Translation: CASSFRVTQYF.

This sequence joins TRBV27 and TRBJ2-7; weak D call: TRBD2 (6 bases). Trimming removed 5 bases at V and 4 bases at J, with 18 bases between. The germline gives CDR1 MNHEY, CDR2 SMNVEV (reference sequence). The CDR3 runs 15 residues. The CDR3 DNA reads TGTGCCAGCAGTGGGGGGTCGAGCCTGGAGTACGAGCAGTACTTC. The encoded protein is CASSGGSSLEYEQYF.

The rearrangement joins TRBV6-1 to TRBJ1-1; no firm D call. V was cut by 4 bases and J by 8 bases, with 17 bases left in between. Germline-derived CDR1 and CDR2 are MNHNS and SASEGT. The CDR3 extends over 14 amino acids. CDR3 protein: CASSGGPRVWEAFF. CDR3 coding DNA: TGTGCCAGCAGTGGCGGACCTCGGGTTTGGGAAGCTTTCTTT.

The V call is TRBV6-1, the J call TRBJ2-5, with a possible D match to TRBD1 (7 bases). The CDR3 is made up of 13 amino acids. Trimming removed 7 bases from V and 5 bases from J, with 14 bases in between. Germline CDR1 is MNHNS and CDR2 is SASEGT. In DNA form, the CDR3 reads TGTGCCAGCACGCTCAGGGGGGTGGAGACCCAGTACTTC. Protein: CASTLRGVETQYF.

This chain joins TRBV25-1 and TRBJ2-5, with D perhaps matching TRBD1 or TRBD2 (5 bases each). V lost 4 bases, J lost 4 bases, and 16 bases lay in between. This CDR3 spans 15 amino acids. Per the germline V gene, CDR1 is MGHDK and CDR2 is SYGVNS. CDR3 DNA sequence: TGTGCCAGCAGTGTCTTTCAGGGAGAGGTAGAGACCCAGTACTTC. Translating it yields CASSVFQGEVETQYF. The full variable domain, in which reference TRBV25-1 and TRBJ2-5 provide the parts outside the CDR3, is EADIYQTPRYLVIGTGKKITLECSQTMGHDKMYWYQQDPGMELHLIHYSYGVNSTEKGDLSSESTVSRIRTEHFPLTLESARPSHTSQYLCASSVFQGEVETQYFGPGTRLLVL.

This CDR3 reads CASSQVLGFYEQYF. CDR3 in DNA: TGCGCCAGCAGCCAAGTTCTGGGCTTCTACGAGCAGTACTTC. The chain joins TRBV4-1 to TRBJ2-7, with unresolved D. V lost 1 base to trimming and J lost 3 bases, with 10 bases between them. Germline V gene data show CDR1 as MGHRA and CDR2 as YSYEKL. CDR3 length equals 14 residues.

V gene TRBV6-4 combines with J gene TRBJ1-2; 9 bases align to TRBD1. CDR1 and CDR2 (germline): MRHNA, SNTAGT. The CDR3 loop spans 14 amino acids. Trimming removed 2 bases from V and 4 bases from J; junction bases left unmatched: 2. The CDR3 nucleotides are TGTGCCAGCAGTGACGGGACAGGGTTCTATGGCTACACCTTC. Translation gives CASSDGTGFYGYTF.

DNA of the CDR3: TGTGCCAGCAGCTCGAGGGACAGCGGGTCTTGGCAATCACCCCAGCATTTT. Translation: CASSSRDSGSWQSPQHF. The chain has TRBV5-8 and TRBJ1-5; TRBD1 matches at 7 bases. CDR1 SGHTS and CDR2 YDEGEE come from the germline V gene. V shed 3 bases and J 10 bases; nucleotides not matched to a gene: 19. This CDR3 has 17 amino acids.

The chain combines TRBV28 with TRBJ2-7; D not certain. Trimming shortened V by 3 bases and J by 2 bases, and 11 bases separated the two germline ends. In germline, CDR1 is MDHEN, CDR2 SYDVKM. The CDR3 is 14 amino acids. This CDR3 is CASSFLLGTYEQYF. CDR3 sequence (DNA): TGTGCCAGCAGTTTCCTTCTGGGGACCTACGAGCAGTACTTC. The full variable domain, with the rest looked up from reference TRBV28 and TRBJ2-7, is DVKVTQSSRYLVKRTGEKVFLECVQDMDHENMFWYRQDPGLGLRLIYFSYDVKMKEKGDIPEGYSVSREKKERFSLILESASTNQTSMYLCASSFLLGTYEQYFGPGTRLTVT.

The V call is TRBV7-3, the J call TRBJ2-1; 8 nucleotides agree with TRBD2. V lost 3 bases to trimming and J lost 2 bases; unmatched junction nucleotides: 6. This CDR3 is 16 amino acids long. Germline V lookup: CDR1 SGHTA, CDR2 FQGTGA. This CDR3 reads CASSFGTRRPYNEQFF. The DNA of the CDR3 is TGTGCCAGCAGCTTCGGGACTAGGAGGCCCTACAATGAGCAGTTCTTC.

The chain recombines TRBV19 with TRBJ2-7; D possibly corresponds to TRBD2 (6 bases). Trimming took off 4 bases at V and 6 bases at J, with 13 bases between the two ends. The CDR3 extends over 13 amino acids. Germline lookup yields CDR1 LNHDA and CDR2 SQIVND (reference sequence). The CDR3: CASSTDRDFEQYF. CDR3 DNA sequence: TGTGCCAGTAGTACAGACCGGGACTTCGAGCAGTACTTC. Full variable domain (rest looked up from reference TRBV19 and TRBJ2-7): DGGITQSPKYLFRKEGQNVTLSCEQNLNHDAMYWYRQDPGQGLRLIYYSQIVNDFQKGDIAEGYSVSREKKESFPLTVTSAQKNPTAFYLCASSTDRDFEQYFGPGTRLTVT.

The V call is TRBV18, the J call TRBJ2-1; TRBD2 might be the D (5 bases). V lost 4 bases and J 7 bases, leaving 14 bases between the germline ends. CDR1 and CDR2 (germline): KGHSH, LQKENI. CDR3 length: 14 residues. CDR3 sequence reads: CASSRGPRGNEQFF. DNA for the CDR3: TGTGCCAGCTCACGCGGGCCTCGCGGGAATGAGCAGTTCTTC.

V usage is TRBV6-5 and J usage is TRBJ2-1, with TRBD2 identical over 12 bases. Per germline, CDR1 MNHEY and CDR2 SVGAGI. The CDR3 consists of 15 residues. V lost 6 bases, J lost 6 bases, and 6 bases stayed unmatched. CDR3 nucleotide sequence: TGTGCCAGCAGGGCACTAGCGGGAGGTGTCAATGAGCAGTTCTTC. Translating it yields CASRALAGGVNEQFF.

The rearrangement joins TRBV28 to TRBJ2-5; the match to TRBD1 covers 7 bases. V was clipped by 4 bases and J by 1 base; unmatched bases: 12. Germline-derived CDR1 and CDR2 are MDHEN and SYDVKM. This CDR3 contains 17 residues. The chain's CDR3 is CASSSTRQGRGQETQYF. The CDR3 DNA reads TGTGCCAGCAGTTCCACGAGACAGGGTAGGGGCCAAGAGACCCAGTACTTC.

This sequence joins TRBV7-3 and TRBJ2-2; D may be TRBD1 (5 bases). The CDR3 is 13 residues long. The germline gives CDR1 SGHTA, CDR2 FQGTGA. The germline V and J ends were trimmed by 2 bases and 6 bases, with 7 bases remaining between them. The CDR3 DNA sequence: TGTGCCAGCAGCTTAGTCAGGGCCGGGGAGCTGTTTTTT. It specifies CASSLVRAGELFF.

The chain uses TRBV10-3 and TRBJ2-2, with 7 bases identical to TRBD2. Germline V gene lookup returns CDR1 ENHRY and CDR2 SYGVKD. CDR3 length equals 17 residues. The J segment lost 5 bases and the V segment lost 0 bases, leaving 9 bases of the junction unmatched. CDR3 residues: CAISESGGTLPTGELFF. The CDR3 DNA sequence: TGTGCCATCAGTGAGTCGGGGGGGACTCTGCCAACCGGGGAGCTGTTTTTT.

This clone was counted once. V usage is TRBV19 and J usage is TRBJ2-2; 10 bases agree with TRBD2. The germline V gene has CDR1 LNHDA and CDR2 SQIVND (reference sequence). The CDR3 length is 17 residues. CDR3 coding DNA: TGTGCGAGTGAGGCGGCCGTTCTAGCGGGAGTAGCCGGGGAGCTGTTTTTT. Translating gives CASEAAVLAGVAGELFF.

This clone was counted a single time. The chain carries TRBV7-9 and TRBJ2-7; no clear D gene. This CDR3 comprises 14 residues. CDR1 and CDR2 (germline): SEHNR, FQNEAQ (reference sequence). Trimming cost V 3 bases and J 0 bases, with 9 bases left between them. CDR3 in amino acids: CASSFQESSYEQYF. As DNA, the CDR3 is TGTGCCAGCAGCTTTCAGGAGAGCTCCTACGAGCAGTACTTC.

This chain links TRBV6-5 with TRBJ2-4; D is undetermined. CDR3 length: 13 amino acids. Germline loops: CDR1 MNHEY, CDR2 SVGAGI. V was cut by 6 bases and J by 3 bases, with 9 bases left in between. This chain's CDR3 is CASRQPNKNIQYF. The CDR3 DNA sequence: TGTGCCAGCAGGCAGCCTAACAAAAACATTCAGTACTTC.

The rearrangement joins TRBV5-1 to TRBJ2-3; no definite D call. Germline V lookup: CDR1 SGHRS, CDR2 YFSETQ. CDR3 length: 16 residues. V was shortened by 0 bases and J by 6 bases, with 17 bases between the two germline ends. The CDR3 is CASSLADAMGLDTQYF. CDR3 nucleotides: TGCGCCAGCAGCTTGGCCGACGCAATGGGCTTGGATACGCAGTATTTT.

This rearrangement joins TRBV7-9 to TRBJ1-1; D not resolved. There are 13 residues in the CDR3. The V end was cut by 3 bases, the J end by 0 bases, with 5 bases between. Germline-derived CDR1 and CDR2 are SEHNR and FQNEAQ (reference sequence). Here the CDR3 DNA reads TGTGCCAGCAGCTTCGACGTGAACACTGAAGCTTTCTTT. This encodes CASSFDVNTEAFF. Supplemented by reference TRBV7-9 and TRBJ1-1, the full variable domain reads DTGVSQNPRHKITKRGQNVTFRCDPISEHNRLYWYRQTLGQGPEFLTYFQNEAQLEKSRLLSDRFSAERPKGSFSTLEIQRTEQGDSAMYLCASSFDVNTEAFFGQGTRLTVV.

The chain couples TRBV5-5 to TRBJ2-1, with D uncertain. This CDR3 is built from 17 residues. Germline CDR1 and CDR2: SGHKS and YYEKEE (reference sequence). Trimming left V 0 bases short and J 3 bases short, with 16 bases between. CDR3 nucleotide sequence: TGTGCCAGCAGCTTGGTAGAGTTCCAATCTTTCTACAATGAGCAGTTCTTC. Translating gives CASSLVEFQSFYNEQFF.

V usage is TRBV7-2 and J usage is TRBJ1-2; the D gene is possibly TRBD1 (6 bases). V was shortened by 5 bases and J by 4 bases, with 23 bases between the two germline ends. The CDR3 runs to 17 residues. The germline V gene has CDR1 SGHTA and CDR2 FQGNSA. As DNA, the CDR3 is TGTGCCAGCAGCACGCCCATGGGGGGCCGTGGAGGCTATGGCTACACCTTC. This gives the protein CASSTPMGGRGGYGYTF.

Here the CDR3 reads CASSHSGAHEQYF. As DNA, the CDR3 is TGCGCCAGCAGCCATTCTGGGGCCCACGAGCAGTACTTC. The chain recombines TRBV5-1 with TRBJ2-7, with D tentatively TRBD1 (5 bases). Germline V gene sequence: CDR1 SGHRS, CDR2 YFSETQ. This CDR3 has 13 amino acids. Trimming took 4 bases from V and 5 from J, leaving 13 bases between them.

This clone was seen a single time. The chain combines TRBV10-3 with TRBJ1-5; TRBD1 aligns across 8 bases. The CDR3 covers 15 residues. CDR1 is ENHRY and CDR2 is SYGVKD in the germline V gene. Germline trimming cut 3 bases from V and 7 bases from J; bases unmatched to any gene: 8. CDR3 residues: CAISDPTTGDQPQHF. In nucleotides, the CDR3 is TGTGCCATCAGTGACCCCACGACAGGGGACCAGCCCCAGCATTTT.

The chain employs TRBV11-2 and TRBJ2-7, with TRBD2 matching over 11 bases. Germline CDR1 reads SGHAT; CDR2 reads FQNNGV. The V gene end was trimmed by 5 bases and the J gene end by 3 bases; junction bases not matched to a gene: 12. This CDR3 region has 17 residues. In nucleotides, the CDR3 is TGTGCCAGCAGCCGGGATCCGGGACTAGCGGAATACTACGAGCAGTACTTC. Protein product: CASSRDPGLAEYYEQYF. The full variable domain, its missing parts supplied by reference TRBV11-2 and TRBJ2-7, is EAGVAQSPRYKIIEKRQSVAFWCNPISGHATLYWYQQILGQGPKLLIQFQNNGVVDDSQLPKDRFSAERLKGVDSTLKIQPAKLEDSAVYLCASSRDPGLAEYYEQYFGPGTRLTVT.